Below are 30 T cell receptor beta chains sequenced from a single sample in a study of T cell repertoires in cytomegalovirus infection. From the reads, TCRdb called clonotypes with MiXCR, one entry per CDR3 protein. The data show hundreds of thousands of distinct CDR3 sequences, approximately 31% seen once. Their antigens remain unidentified. Sequenced here: cultured CD8+ T cells from PBMCs, sampled from culture after CMV antigen stimulation. The receptors come from a human donor in good health (CMV status not recorded). Some clones in this sample may be carry-over from other donors' samples.

In the case of this clonotype: A much larger clone differs from this one at a single base, so this may be a read error. The rearrangement uses TRBV12-3 or TRBV12-4 and TRBJ2-5, with 9 bases matching TRBD2. With 8 bases clipped from V and 10 bases from J, the junction kept 14 bases outside the gene matches. This CDR3 spans 14 amino acids. CDR3 DNA: TGTGCCAGCGTCAATAGCGGGAGACTGGGTGACCAGTACTTC. It is translated as CASVNSGRLGDQYF.

This clonotype has a handful of counts. The V and J genes are TRBV28 and TRBJ1-1; D is undetermined. Germline CDR1 is MDHEN and CDR2 is SYDVKM. Trimming cost V 5 bases and J 8 bases, with 27 bases left between them. This CDR3 is built from 17 residues. The CDR3 sequence is CASSPNGWERLGFEAFF. In DNA, the CDR3 is TGTGCCAGCAGTCCGAACGGGTGGGAAAGACTGGGCTTCGAAGCTTTCTTT.

CDR3 bases: TGTGCCAGCGGCAGGGAGCTCCAAGAGACCCAGTACTTC. Translating it yields CASGRELQETQYF. The chain links TRBV14 to TRBJ2-5; D assignment may be TRBD1 or TRBD2 (5 bases each). V lost 8 bases to trimming and J lost 1 base, with 11 bases between them. The germline V gene encodes CDR1 SGHDN and CDR2 FVKESK. The CDR3 covers 13 residues.

This clonotype was recorded a few times. V and J are TRBV4-1 and TRBJ2-4, with a weak D call TRBD1 (6 bases). The V gene's germline CDR1 is MGHRA and CDR2 YSYEKL. This CDR3 spans 18 amino acids. V was trimmed by 2 bases and J by 0 bases, leaving 17 bases between them. The CDR3 region has the DNA TGCGCCAGCAGCCAACCCCTCGGACAGCCCGAAGCCAAAAACATTCAGTACTTC. Amino acids: CASSQPLGQPEAKNIQYF.

The J gene is TRBJ2-7, the V gene TRBV7-9; TRBD2 might be the D (5 bases). The germline V gene has CDR1 SEHNR and CDR2 FQNEAQ (reference sequence). Between the trimmed V and J ends, which lost 2 bases and 5 bases, there was a span of 16 bases. The CDR3 extends over 15 amino acids. The CDR3 sequence is CASSLSTKLVDEQYF. CDR3 sequence (DNA): TGTGCCAGCAGCTTATCCACGAAACTAGTGGACGAGCAGTACTTC.

The rearrangement links TRBV27 to TRBJ2-7; TRBD1 agrees at 9 bases. Unmatched junction bases numbered 8, after V lost 5 bases and J lost 6 bases. Germline lookup yields CDR1 MNHEY and CDR2 SMNVEV (reference sequence). The CDR3 contains 14 residues. This CDR3 reads CASSPTGQGSEQYV. In DNA form, the CDR3 reads TGTGCCAGCAGTCCTACGGGACAGGGATCCGAGCAGTACGTC.

The V call is TRBV7-4, the J call TRBJ2-7; 9 bases line up with TRBD2. V was pared by 4 bases and J by 4 bases, with 14 bases of the junction left unmatched. This CDR3 contains 17 residues. Germline V gene lookup returns CDR1 SGHVT and CDR2 SQSDAQ. CDR3 loop: CASSSLAGTPRFYEQYF. The CDR3 DNA reads as TGTGCCAGCAGCTCGCTAGCGGGGACACCCAGATTTTACGAGCAGTACTTC. The full variable domain, rest sourced from reference TRBV7-4 and TRBJ2-7, is GAGVSQSPRYKVAKRGRDVALRCDSISGHVTLYWYRQTLGQGSEVLTYSQSDAQRDKSGRPSGRFSAERPERSVSTLKIQRTEQGDSAVYLCASSSLAGTPRFYEQYFGPGTRLTVT.

A single count supports this clonotype. The V and J genes are TRBV5-6 and TRBJ2-2; 11 positions match TRBD1. Germline trimming cut 0 bases from V and 2 bases from J; bases unmatched to any gene: 12. Germline-derived CDR1 and CDR2 are SGHDT and YYEEEE. This CDR3 region has 20 residues. The CDR3 reads CASSLDLRDRGIFNTGELFF. The CDR3 region has the DNA TGTGCCAGCAGCTTGGACCTGAGGGACAGGGGGATATTTAACACCGGGGAGCTGTTTTTT.

This chain uses TRBV29-1 with TRBJ2-5, with 11 bases identical to TRBD2. Germline lookup yields CDR1 SQVTM and CDR2 ANQGSEA. After removal of 4 bases from V and 5 bases from J, the junction contained 18 bases not matched to a gene. CDR3 length: 18 amino acids. The CDR3 coding sequence is TGCAGCGTTGCGAATCAGTATCTAGCGGGGGGACCCGGGGAGACCCAGTACTTC. Encoded protein: CSVANQYLAGGPGETQYF.

V and J are TRBV12-3 or TRBV12-4 and TRBJ1-1; no definite D call. The CDR3 has 14 amino acids. The ends were cut back, 2 bases at V and 1 base at J, with 8 bases in the middle. The CDR3 reads CASSLFRQNTEAFF. CDR3 DNA sequence: TGTGCCAGCAGTTTATTCCGTCAGAACACTGAAGCTTTCTTT.

The rearrangement joins TRBV19 to TRBJ1-6; 10 bases are shared with TRBD1. The CDR3 has 15 amino acids. With 7 bases clipped from V and 8 bases from J, the junction kept 8 bases outside the gene matches. In germline, CDR1 is LNHDA, CDR2 SQIVND (reference sequence). The CDR3 is CASTGDRGLDSPLHF. DNA for the CDR3: TGTGCCAGTACTGGCGACAGGGGGCTGGATTCACCCCTCCACTTT.

In its sample, this clonotype was seen many times. V and J are TRBV7-2 and TRBJ1-1; maybe TRBD1 (5 bases). Germline V gives CDR1 SGHTA, CDR2 FQGNSA. The germline V and J ends were trimmed by 5 bases and 1 base, with 17 bases remaining between them. This CDR3 contains 16 residues. The CDR3 protein is CASSLGTVGKNTEAFF. The CDR3, as DNA: TGTGCCAGCAGCCTAGGGACGGTAGGGAAGAACACTGAAGCTTTCTTT.

The chain links TRBV27 to TRBJ1-2; 12 bases line up with TRBD1. This CDR3 is built from 16 residues. CDR1 and CDR2 (germline): MNHEY, SMNVEV (reference sequence). J lost 4 bases, V lost 3 bases, and 6 bases had no gene match. The CDR3 sequence is CASSLWGQGAFYGYTF. CDR3 nucleotide sequence: TGTGCCAGCAGTTTGTGGGGACAGGGGGCTTTCTATGGCTACACCTTC.

This clonotype was found a few times. The chain's CDR3 is CASSGAESPSGANVLTF. In nucleotides, the CDR3 is TGTGCCAGCAGTGGCGCCGAATCTCCGTCTGGGGCCAACGTCCTGACTTTC. This chain links TRBV2 with TRBJ2-6, with D unresolved. This CDR3 contains 17 residues. In germline, CDR1 is SNHLY, CDR2 FYNNEI. Trimming pared 4 bases from V and 1 base from J, leaving 14 bases between.

The chain combines TRBV27 with TRBJ2-7, with 8 bases that match TRBD1. The length of the CDR3 is 15 residues. With 3 bases clipped from V and 1 base from J, the junction kept 5 bases outside the gene matches. Per the germline V gene, CDR1 is MNHEY and CDR2 is SMNVEV (reference sequence). CDR3 region: CASSFTGQGSYEQYF. DNA of the CDR3: TGTGCCAGCAGTTTTACCGGACAGGGTTCCTACGAGCAGTACTTC.

The rearrangement uses TRBV2 and TRBJ1-2, with D tentatively TRBD1 (6 bases). Trimming took off 1 base at V and 3 bases at J, with 12 bases between the two ends. Germline loops: CDR1 SNHLY, CDR2 FYNNEI. The CDR3 spans 15 residues. CDR3 sequence (DNA): TGTGCCAGCAGTGAAGAGTGGGGGGCAGACTATGGCTACACCTTC. This translates into CASSEEWGADYGYTF.

This clonotype has a count of ten or more. This chain uses TRBV7-9 with TRBJ2-7; a possible D gene is TRBD2 (5 bases). Between the trimmed V and J ends, which lost 5 bases and 9 bases, there was a span of 20 bases. The CDR3 sequence is 14 residues long. Germline CDR1 is SEHNR and CDR2 is FQNEAQ (reference sequence). The CDR3 DNA follows: TGTGCCAGCAGCGCCCTAGCAGGACTGCGTGGGCAGTACTTC. The encoded protein is CASSALAGLRGQYF.

The J gene is TRBJ2-3, the V gene TRBV9; 9 bases are a match to TRBD1. The V gene end was trimmed by 7 bases and the J gene end by 2 bases; junction bases not matched to a gene: 8. CDR1 SGDLS and CDR2 YYNGEE come from the germline V gene. The CDR3 is 15 residues long. The CDR3 is CASGNGQGFTDTQYF. The DNA for the CDR3 is TGTGCCAGCGGTAACGGACAGGGGTTCACAGATACGCAGTATTTT.

The rearrangement links TRBV19 to TRBJ1-1; D is ambiguous. V lost 0 bases and J lost 4, with 12 bases in between. The CDR3 extends over 15 amino acids. Germline CDR1 and CDR2: LNHDA and SQIVND (reference sequence). CDR3 DNA sequence: TGTGCCAGTAGTATAGATCTCTTAGGTGGCACTGAAGCTTTCTTT. It is translated as CASSIDLLGGTEAFF.

In this sample, this clonotype turned up a few times. V and J are TRBV6-6 and TRBJ2-3; TRBD2 aligns across 8 bases. The length of the CDR3 is 14 residues. CDR1 and CDR2 from the germline V gene are MNHNY and SVGAGI (reference sequence). J gave up 6 bases and V 6 bases, and 8 bases lay outside the gene matches. The CDR3 protein is CASRSRGGPDTQYF. CDR3 coding DNA: TGTGCCAGCAGATCCCGGGGGGGCCCCGATACGCAGTATTTT.

The genes are TRBV7-2 and TRBJ2-7; D is perhaps TRBD2 (5 bases). Germline V CDR1 and CDR2: SGHTA, FQGNSA. The ends were cut back, 5 bases at V and 2 bases at J, with 13 bases in the middle. The CDR3 is 14 residues long. The CDR3 sequence: CASSHTDYTYEQYF. In DNA form, the CDR3 reads TGTGCCAGCAGCCACACCGACTACACCTACGAGCAGTACTTC. Supplemented by reference TRBV7-2 and TRBJ2-7, the full variable domain reads GAGVSQSPSNKVTEKGKDVELRCDPISGHTALYWYRQSLGQGLEFLIYFQGNSAPDKSGLPSDRFSAERTGGSVSTLTIQRTQQEDSAVYLCASSHTDYTYEQYFGPGTRLTVT.

This clonotype has more than one count but fewer than ten. The V gene is TRBV12-3 or TRBV12-4, the J gene TRBJ2-2; TRBD2 matches 9 bases. V trimming: 7 bases; J trimming: 4 bases; junction bases outside the gene matches: 10. This CDR3 is built from 16 residues. CDR3 nucleotides: TGTGCCAGCACCTCCCTACTAGCGGGTACCACCGGGGAGCTGTTTTTT. Protein sequence: CASTSLLAGTTGELFF.

The CDR3 coding sequence is TGTGCCAGCAGCCAAGATCCCTACGAGCAGTACGTC. It yields the protein CASSQDPYEQYV. The chain joins TRBV3-1 to TRBJ2-7; no clear D. V shed 0 bases and J shed 2 bases, with 2 bases lying between them. There are 12 residues in the CDR3. Germline V gene lookup returns CDR1 LGHDT and CDR2 YNNKEL (reference sequence).

The V call is TRBV5-1, the J call TRBJ2-1; TRBD1 might be the D (6 bases). The CDR3 is made up of 14 amino acids. V was shortened by 0 bases and J by 6 bases, with 10 bases between the two germline ends. CDR1 and CDR2 from the germline V gene are SGHRS and YFSETQ. CDR3 amino acids: CASSLVQGSNEQFF. The CDR3 DNA is TGCGCCAGCAGCTTGGTGCAGGGGAGCAATGAGCAGTTCTTC.

Comment on this clonotype: The junction and the germline gene differ at one end; a read error may be behind it. The chain is built from TRBV7-3 and TRBJ1-4, with D perhaps matching TRBD1 (5 bases). Germline values: CDR1 SGHTA, CDR2 FQGTGA. The CDR3 is 13 amino acids. The CDR3 bases are TGTACCAGCAGCTTAAACCCTGGGGGAAAACTGTTTTTT. Translation gives CTSSLNPGGKLFF.

The V gene is TRBV6-2 or TRBV6-3, the J gene TRBJ1-2; no clear D. Trimming removed 0 bases at V and 2 bases at J, with 13 bases between. Germline V CDR1 and CDR2: MNHEY, SVGEGT. The CDR3 totals 16 residues. For the CDR3, the DNA is TGTGCCAGCAGTTACTCGATCCGGGAAGGGAACTATGGCTACACCTTC. Its translation is CASSYSIREGNYGYTF.

The chain employs TRBV6-5 and TRBJ2-1, with D tentatively TRBD2 (6 bases). V lost 0 bases to trimming and J lost 0 bases, with 15 bases between them. Germline CDR1 is MNHEY and CDR2 is SVGAGI. The CDR3 sequence is 18 residues long. The CDR3 DNA reads TGTGCCAGCAGTTACTCTTGGATAGCGGTCAGCTCCTACAATGAGCAGTTCTTC. Translation gives CASSYSWIAVSSYNEQFF.

This clonotype was counted between two and nine times. The chain is built from TRBV10-3 and TRBJ2-5, with D possibly TRBD2 on 7 matching bases. Germline values: CDR1 ENHRY, CDR2 SYGVKD. The CDR3 is 14 amino acids. V was trimmed by 6 bases and J by 2 bases, leaving 13 bases between them. The CDR3 reads CAISRGARQETQYF. The CDR3 DNA sequence: TGTGCCATCAGCCGGGGGGCTAGGCAAGAGACCCAGTACTTC.

This clonotype has a count of ten or more. Here the CDR3 DNA reads TGTGCCAGTAGTATGACAGGGGAAAATCAGCCCCAGCATTTT. Its protein product is CASSMTGENQPQHF. V usage is TRBV19 and J usage is TRBJ1-5, with 8 nucleotides matching TRBD1. V dropped 3 bases and J dropped 4; count of bases not matched to a gene: 2. The CDR3 is made up of 14 amino acids. Looked up from germline, CDR1 is LNHDA and CDR2 is SQIVND (reference sequence).

This chain joins TRBV19 and TRBJ1-1; TRBD1 matches at 11 bases. Per germline, CDR1 LNHDA and CDR2 SQIVND (reference sequence). V shed 2 bases, J shed 4 bases, and the junction held 12 bases outside the gene matches. The length of the CDR3 is 18 residues. CDR3 nucleotide sequence: TGTGCCAGTAGTATAACCCCTTCGGACAGGGGGCCGGGCACTGAAGCTTTCTTT. It translates to CASSITPSDRGPGTEAFF.